These T cell receptor beta chains were read from a single sample in a study of cytomegalovirus exposure and HLA in healthy donors. This table comes from immunoSEQ multiplex PCR, and its TCRdb copy is limited to in-frame clones, with some not included. The table records about 150,000 clones, approximately 86% of them present only once. The source material was PBMCs. The receptors stem from a man aged 18 to 29 in good health and CMV-seropositive. Both conserved end residues are part of each CDR3. Each record gives: V gene, clone size, J gene, D gene, CDR3 DNA, CDR3 protein. D genes are given only for firm matches. Only some rows state a clone size, as once, few, many or a class for expanded clones.

V gene: TRBV7-2
clone size: -
J gene: TRBJ1-3
D gene: TRBD1
CDR3 DNA: TGTGCCAGCAGCTTAGACAGGGGGACTGGAAACACCATATATTTT
CDR3 protein: CASSLDRGTGNTIYF

V gene: TRBV25-1
clone size: -
J gene: TRBJ2-3
D gene: TRBD2
CDR3 DNA: TGTGCCAGCAGCGCCTCCCAGCGGGAGAGCACAGATACGCAGTATTTT
CDR3 protein: CASSASQRESTDTQYF

V gene: TRBV30
clone size: -
J gene: TRBJ1-3
D gene: -
CDR3 DNA: TGTGCCTGGAGTGTATCTCTCGGGGGGCGGCTCACCAGGGGCTCTGGAAACACCATATATTTT
CDR3 protein: CAWSVSLGGRLTRGSGNTIYF

V gene: TRBV9
clone size: -
J gene: TRBJ2-7
D gene: TRBD1
CDR3 DNA: TGTGCCAGCAGCATTGACAGGGGGTTTTCCTACGAGCAGTACTTC
CDR3 protein: CASSIDRGFSYEQYF

V gene: TRBV7-7
clone size: -
J gene: TRBJ1-5
D gene: -
CDR3 DNA: TGTGCCAGCAGCTCGACTTCGACAGCCGCCCGGAATCAGCCCCAGCATTTT
CDR3 protein: CASSSTSTAARNQPQHF

V gene: TRBV28
clone size: -
J gene: TRBJ1-3
D gene: -
CDR3 DNA: TGTGCCAGCAGAACATTGGGGGGGCTTGGAAACACCATATATTTT
CDR3 protein: CASRTLGGLGNTIYF

V gene: TRBV4-3
clone size: -
J gene: TRBJ2-7
D gene: -
CDR3 DNA: TGCGCCAGCAGCCCCTCCGGGCGGGGCTACGAGCAGTACTTC
CDR3 protein: CASSPSGRGYEQYF

V gene: TRBV29-1
clone size: once
J gene: TRBJ1-1
D gene: -
CDR3 DNA: TGCAGCGTCGCGTCGGGACACTCGAACACTGAAGCTTTCTTT
CDR3 protein: CSVASGHSNTEAFF

V gene: TRBV4-3
clone size: -
J gene: TRBJ2-1
D gene: TRBD2
CDR3 DNA: TGCGCCAGCAGCCCGACTAGCGGGACCTTCGGGGAGCAGTTCTTC
CDR3 protein: CASSPTSGTFGEQFF

V gene: TRBV5-8
clone size: once
J gene: TRBJ1-2
D gene: TRBD1
CDR3 DNA: TGTGCCAGCAGCCCGGACAGGGGCCTCTACACCTTC
CDR3 protein: CASSPDRGLYTF